This entry lists 7 T cell receptor beta chains sequenced from one sample in a study of cytomegalovirus exposure and HLA in healthy donors (dated by TCRdb to 2017 to 2019). To prepare the library, the immunoSEQ multiplex PCR assay was applied. A mixture of 60 forward primers for TCR Vbeta segments and 13 reverse primers for TCR Jbeta segments was used in the multiplex PCR. TCRdb provides this immuneACCESS table in a form limited to in-frame rearrangements. Some clones are lacking; in checked studies, under half of them reflect an unresolved V gene, and why the rest are absent is not known. The sample yields around 170,000 clones; 75% to 90% were counted once. Jointly, the top ten make up roughly 6% of the sample. The sample was PBMCs. The receptor set was obtained from a man aged 35-49 years in good health and CMV-seropositive.

The gene calls are TRBV9 and TRBJ2-3, with D possibly being TRBD1 (6 bases). CDR3 length: 16 residues. Germline V gene data show CDR1 as SGDLS and CDR2 as YYNGEE. The germline V and J ends were trimmed by 4 bases and 5 bases, with 20 bases remaining between them. The CDR3 reads CASSSGRSRGQDTQYF. CDR3 nucleotides: TGTGCCAGCAGCTCGGGACGGTCCAGGGGCCAAGATACGCAGTATTTT.

The J gene is TRBJ2-1, the V gene TRBV18; D is possibly TRBD2 (6 bases). The germline gives CDR1 KGHSH, CDR2 LQKENI. The CDR3 contains 14 residues. The V gene lost 3 bases and the J gene lost 6 bases, with 12 bases spanning the gap. CDR3 nucleotide sequence: TGTGCCAGCTCACCCGGCCGGAGGGGCAATGAGCAGTTCTTC. As protein: CASSPGRRGNEQFF.

A few counts support this clone. The chain carries TRBV10-3 and TRBJ1-2; maybe TRBD1 (5 bases). This CDR3 comprises 12 residues. The ends were cut back, 2 bases at V and 5 bases at J, with 6 bases in the middle. Germline V gene lookup returns CDR1 ENHRY and CDR2 SYGVKD. The CDR3 region is CAISEDSYGYTF. The CDR3 coding sequence is TGTGCCATCAGTGAGGACAGTTATGGCTACACCTTC.

The CDR3 DNA sequence: TGTGCCAGCAGTTTCGGGGGAGCCAAAAACATTCAGTACTTC. This encodes CASSFGGAKNIQYF. V and J are TRBV27 and TRBJ2-4; the D gene is possibly TRBD2 (6 bases). CDR1 MNHEY and CDR2 SMNVEV come from the germline V gene (reference sequence). The CDR3 totals 14 residues. Trimming took 3 bases from V and 0 from J, leaving 6 bases between them.

J is TRBJ2-7 and V is TRBV7-2; D may be TRBD2 (5 bases). This CDR3 contains 14 residues. Germline CDR1 and CDR2: SGHTA and FQGNSA. The V end was cut by 2 bases, the J end by 4 bases, with 12 bases between. CDR3 in amino acids: CASSLSPGTYEQYF. Written as DNA, the CDR3 is TGTGCCAGCAGCTTAAGCCCGGGAACTTACGAGCAGTACTTC.

V gene TRBV6-1 combines with J gene TRBJ2-7; weak D call: TRBD2 (6 bases). The CDR3 consists of 14 residues. Trimming stripped 10 bases from V and 1 base from J, with 17 bases between. Germline loops: CDR1 MNHNS, CDR2 SASEGT. The CDR3: CATTRDPLSYEQYF. CDR3 coding DNA: TGTGCCACGACGCGGGACCCGTTATCCTACGAGCAGTACTTC.

This rearrangement joins TRBV4-3 to TRBJ1-1; a possible D gene is TRBD1 (5 bases). The CDR3 totals 14 residues. Germline-derived CDR1 and CDR2 are LGHNA and YSLEER. The ends were cut back, 4 bases at V and 1 base at J, with 10 bases in the middle. The CDR3 loop reads CASSRTTENTEAFF. Written as DNA, the CDR3 is TGCGCCAGCAGCCGGACGACAGAGAACACTGAAGCTTTCTTT.